These 26 T cell receptor beta chains originate from one sample sequenced in a study of neurological immune-mediated disorders. Time point specified: longitudinal time-point 2. MiXCR, applied by TCRdb to the 5' RACE reads, yields one record per CDR3 protein. The repertoire holds about 90,000 distinct CDR3 sequences, less than 15% seen once, with around 5.3% in the top ten. Material for sequencing was PBMCs. The receptors shown here come from a female donor with HTLV-1-associated myelopathy (HAM/TSP).

The sample holds many counts of this clonotype. An end of the junction does not agree with germline; a read error may underlie this. The CDR3 here is CASIPKWVIF. In DNA, the CDR3 is TGTGCCAGCATCCCTAAATGGGTAATCTTT. The chain employs TRBV6-2 or TRBV6-3 and TRBJ1-1; no firm D call. The CDR3 has 10 amino acids. The germline V gene has CDR1 MNHEY and CDR2 SVGEGT.

This clonotype was found many times. The V and J genes are TRBV28 and TRBJ1-2, with D tentatively TRBD1 (6 bases). Germline V gives CDR1 MDHEN, CDR2 SYDVKM. V gave up 2 bases and J gave up 4 bases, with 17 bases separating them. The length of the CDR3 is 16 residues. The CDR3 DNA reads as TGTGCCAGCAGTTTAGTCGCAGGGGTGTTAGTCTATGGCTACACCTTC. Translation: CASSLVAGVLVYGYTF.

This clonotype was seen ten or more times. The J gene is TRBJ2-3, the V gene TRBV12-3 or TRBV12-4; D perhaps matches TRBD1 (6 bases). There are 15 residues in the CDR3. Trimming took off 6 bases at V and 3 bases at J, with 16 bases between the two ends. For the CDR3, the DNA is TGTGCCAGCAGATACAGGGAAGTCCGGACAGATACGCAGTATTTT. Protein sequence: CASRYREVRTDTQYF.

This clonotype was seen repeatedly, ten times or more. The genes are TRBV10-3 and TRBJ2-7, with D perhaps TRBD1 (6 bases). Trimming stripped 6 bases from V and 7 bases from J, with 19 bases between. This CDR3 has 14 amino acids. Looked up from germline, CDR1 is ENHRY and CDR2 is SYGVKD. The CDR3 region is CAIRKRQDPTEQYF. The CDR3 DNA reads TGTGCCATCAGAAAGCGACAGGACCCCACGGAGCAGTACTTC.

In this sample, this clonotype turned up many times. The chain combines TRBV7-3 with TRBJ1-5, with 11 bases matching TRBD1. The germline V gene has CDR1 SGHTA and CDR2 FQGTGA. The trim removed 6 bases at V and 4 bases at J, leaving 5 bases unmatched. The CDR3 has 15 amino acids. The CDR3 spells CASRSDRGLNQPQHF. The CDR3 nucleotides are TGTGCCAGCAGATCGGACAGGGGGCTAAATCAGCCCCAGCATTTT. Supplemented by reference TRBV7-3 and TRBJ1-5, the full variable domain reads GAGVSQTPSNKVTEKGKYVELRCDPISGHTALYWYRQSLGQGPEFLIYFQGTGAADDSGLPNDRFFAVRPEGSVSTLKIQRTERGDSAVYLCASRSDRGLNQPQHFGDGTRLSIL.

In its sample, this clonotype was seen many times. The V and J genes are TRBV20-1 and TRBJ2-7; TRBD1 agrees at 8 bases. This CDR3 comprises 15 residues. From germline, CDR1 is DFQATT and CDR2 SNEGSKA (reference sequence). The V gene end was trimmed by 1 base and the J gene end by 0 bases; junction bases not matched to a gene: 5. The CDR3 bases are TGCAGTGCTAGAGGCCGACAGGGGTCCTCCTACGAGCAGTACTTC. Protein sequence: CSARGRQGSSYEQYF.

In its sample, this clonotype was seen many times. The chain carries TRBV5-6 and TRBJ2-1; 8 bases align to TRBD1. CDR3 size: 14 residues. Germline V gene data show CDR1 as SGHDT and CDR2 as YYEEEE. J lost 3 bases, V lost 4 bases, and 3 bases had no gene match. In DNA form, the CDR3 reads TGTGCCAGCAGCGTCGGGACAGGCTACAATGAGCAGTTCTTC. Its protein product is CASSVGTGYNEQFF.

This clonotype was counted only a few times. The chain uses TRBV7-9 and TRBJ2-3, with 8 bases matching TRBD2. CDR3 length: 14 amino acids. V gave up 5 bases and J gave up 3 bases; unmatched junction bases: 4. Germline CDR1 SEHNR, CDR2 FQNEAQ (reference sequence). This chain's CDR3 is CASSRSGGTDTQYF. In nucleotides, the CDR3 is TGTGCCAGCAGCCGAAGCGGGGGTACAGATACGCAGTATTTT.

In this sample, this clonotype turned up many times. V is TRBV28 and J is TRBJ2-6; D might be TRBD1 (6 bases). The CDR3 sequence is 17 residues long. Trimming pared 4 bases from V and 4 bases from J, leaving 17 bases between. Germline-derived CDR1 and CDR2 are MDHEN and SYDVKM. CDR3 sequence reads: CASSSIPGAVGANVLTF. CDR3 nucleotide sequence: TGTGCCAGCAGTTCCATCCCAGGGGCGGTGGGGGCCAACGTCCTGACTTTC.

This clonotype has just one count. V and J are TRBV5-1 and TRBJ1-1, with D possibly matching TRBD1 (6 bases). V lost 0 bases to trimming and J lost 3 bases, with 9 bases between them. The CDR3 covers 14 residues. CDR1 and CDR2 (germline): SGHRS, YFSETQ. The CDR3 DNA follows: TGCGCCAGCAGCTTGGGACAGGAGTACACTGAAGCTTTCTTT. Translation gives CASSLGQEYTEAFF.

This sequence joins TRBV11-3 and TRBJ2-3, with 8 bases matching TRBD1. Trimming removed 5 bases from V and 1 base from J; junction bases left unmatched: 5. The CDR3 spans 15 residues. The V gene's germline CDR1 is SGHNT and CDR2 YENEEA. The CDR3 sequence: CASSTGQGGTDTQYF. The CDR3 DNA is TGTGCCAGCAGCACCGGACAGGGAGGCACAGATACGCAGTATTTT.

This clonotype was found many times. The junction and the germline gene differ at one end; a read error may be behind it. The gene calls are TRBV7-7 and TRBJ2-2; possibly TRBD1 or TRBD2 for D (5 bases each). CDR1 is SSHAT, CDR2 FNYEAQ, per germline (reference sequence). The length of the CDR3 is 14 residues. CDR3 nucleotide sequence: TGTGCTAGCAGCACCGACGGGGCCGCCGGGGAGCTGTTTTTT. This encodes CASSTDGAAGELFF.

By frequency in the sample, this clonotype is medium-sized. This sequence joins TRBV6-5 and TRBJ2-5, with D maybe TRBD1 (5 bases). The CDR3 contains 14 residues. Per germline, CDR1 MNHEY and CDR2 SVGAGI. V lost 0 bases, J lost 5 bases, and 10 bases lay in between. CDR3 DNA: TGTGCCAGCAGTTACTCGAGTTCAGGGGAGACCCAGTACTTC. This codes for CASSYSSSGETQYF.

This clonotype was detected only a few times. In nucleotides, the CDR3 is TGTGCCAGCAGTTTCCGGGACACCGGGCACACTGAAGCTTTCTTT. Protein product: CASSFRDTGHTEAFF. The chain has TRBV12-3 or TRBV12-4 and TRBJ1-1; tentatively, D is TRBD1 (6 bases). V was shortened by 3 bases and J by 3 bases, with 14 bases between the two germline ends. The CDR3 runs 15 residues.

In its sample, this clonotype was seen many times. The chain links TRBV5-1 to TRBJ2-6, with D unresolved. V was trimmed by 0 bases and J by 2 bases, leaving 9 bases between them. The length of the CDR3 is 16 residues. Germline CDR1 reads SGHRS; CDR2 reads YFSETQ. CDR3 nucleotide sequence: TGCGCCAGCAGCTTGGGTACTGCTACTGGGGCCAACGTCCTGACTTTC. It specifies CASSLGTATGANVLTF.

At least ten counts were recorded for this clonotype. The rearrangement uses TRBV10-3 and TRBJ2-3; D may match TRBD1 or TRBD2 (5 bases each). Between the trimmed V and J ends, which lost 6 bases and 10 bases, there was a span of 17 bases. The CDR3 is made up of 13 amino acids. The germline V gene encodes CDR1 ENHRY and CDR2 SYGVKD. The CDR3 protein is CAIRGPGKEAQYF. The DNA of the CDR3 is TGTGCCATCAGGGGGCCGGGGAAGGAGGCGCAGTATTTT.

Many counts were recorded for this clonotype. This chain joins TRBV7-9 and TRBJ2-1; 9 bases are shared with TRBD2. CDR1 is SEHNR and CDR2 is FQNEAQ in the germline V gene (reference sequence). The CDR3 runs to 14 residues. Unmatched junction bases numbered 6, after V lost 3 bases and J lost 9 bases. Here the CDR3 DNA reads TGTGCCAGCAGCTTGGGACTAGCAAGGGGTGAGCAGTTCTTC. This codes for CASSLGLARGEQFF.

There are many counts of this clonotype. The chain has TRBV14 and TRBJ2-7; 14 nucleotides agree with TRBD2. V dropped 8 bases and J dropped 4; count of bases not matched to a gene: 4. Germline V gene lookup returns CDR1 SGHDN and CDR2 FVKESK. The CDR3 is made up of 14 amino acids. Here the CDR3 DNA reads TGTGCCAGCGCTGGACTAGCGGGGGGTTACGAGCAGTACTTC. Its protein is CASAGLAGGYEQYF.

In this sample, this clonotype turned up many times. The genes are TRBV7-2 and TRBJ2-1; 8 bases map to TRBD2. The CDR3 runs to 17 residues. With 2 bases clipped from V and 8 bases from J, the junction kept 14 bases outside the gene matches. Germline CDR1 reads SGHTA; CDR2 reads FQGNSA. The CDR3: CASSLRSVGGGRDEQFF. As DNA, the CDR3 is TGTGCCAGCAGCTTACGGTCAGTCGGGGGGGGACGCGATGAGCAGTTCTTC. Full variable domain (remainder filled in from reference TRBV7-2 and TRBJ2-1): GAGVSQSPSNKVTEKGKDVELRCDPISGHTALYWYRQSLGQGLEFLIYFQGNSAPDKSGLPSDRFSAERTGGSVSTLTIQRTQQEDSAVYLCASSLRSVGGGRDEQFFGPGTRLTVL.

This clonotype appeared many times. The J gene is TRBJ2-5, the V gene TRBV6-1; TRBD2 matches 14 bases. From germline, CDR1 is MNHNS and CDR2 SASEGT. The CDR3 sequence is 16 residues long. With V trimmed by 5 bases and J by 1 base, 3 bases remained unmatched. The CDR3 is CASSQGLAGGQETQYF. The DNA for the CDR3 is TGTGCCAGCAGTCAAGGACTAGCGGGGGGCCAAGAGACCCAGTACTTC.

This clonotype was recorded many times. The chain employs TRBV6-6 and TRBJ2-2, with 10 bases aligning to TRBD2. Per germline, CDR1 MNHNY and CDR2 SVGAGI (reference sequence). The J segment lost 1 base and the V segment lost 6 bases, leaving 2 bases of the junction unmatched. The CDR3 is 15 residues long. The CDR3 sequence is CASRTSGENTGELFF. Here the CDR3 DNA reads TGTGCCAGCAGAACTAGCGGGGAGAACACCGGGGAGCTGTTTTTT.

The sample holds one count of this clonotype. The V gene is TRBV3-1, the J gene TRBJ2-7; maybe TRBD2 (6 bases). The germline CDR1 and CDR2 sequences are LGHDT and YNNKEL (reference sequence). The CDR3 is 12 amino acids. The CDR3 region is CTSSQGGREQYF. The CDR3 nucleotides are TGTACTAGCAGCCAAGGCGGTAGGGAGCAGTACTTC.

As for this clonotype: It may be a read error: a sequence one base away is much more abundant. This sequence joins TRBV7-2 and TRBJ2-5; 9 positions agree with TRBD2. The CDR3 has 15 amino acids. The germline CDR1 and CDR2 sequences are SGHTA and FQGNSA. CDR3 bases: TGTGCCAACAGCCGTATAGCGGGGGCCCAAGAGACCCAGTACTTC. It is translated as CANSRIAGAQETQYF.

This clonotype was recorded at least ten times. The chain couples TRBV5-1 to TRBJ2-1; 7 bases are a match to TRBD1. Germline V CDR1 and CDR2: SGHRS, YFSETQ. V was pared by 4 bases and J by 4 bases, with 5 bases of the junction left unmatched. The CDR3 runs to 14 residues. The CDR3 sequence is CASSPGQEYNEQFF. The CDR3 nucleotides are TGCGCCAGCAGCCCCGGACAGGAATACAATGAGCAGTTCTTC.

In its sample, this clonotype was seen many times. V gene TRBV9 combines with J gene TRBJ1-4; TRBD1 might be the D (6 bases). Germline V lookup: CDR1 SGDLS, CDR2 YYNGEE. V was pared by 3 bases and J by 8 bases, with 14 bases between. The CDR3 consists of 14 residues. In DNA, the CDR3 is TGTGCCAGCAGCGGTACCGATACAGGGGAAAAACTGTTTTTT. Encoded protein: CASSGTDTGEKLFF. The entire variable domain, with the rest obtained from reference TRBV9 and TRBJ1-4, is as follows: DSGVTQTPKHLITATGQRVTLRCSPRSGDLSVYWYQQSLDQGLQFLIQYYNGEERAKGNILERFSAQQFPDLHSELNLSSLELGDSALYFCASSGTDTGEKLFFGSGTQLSVL.

This sequence joins TRBV29-1 and TRBJ1-2; D perhaps matches TRBD1 (5 bases). The CDR3 spans 12 residues. CDR1 and CDR2 from the germline V gene are SQVTM and ANQGSEA. Trimming removed 3 bases at V and 13 bases at J, with 18 bases between. The CDR3 bases are TGCAGCGTTGATGGGGGGAACTATGGCGTCACCTTC. This gives the protein CSVDGGNYGVTF.